These 31 T cell receptor beta chains originate from one sample sequenced in a study of CXCR3-negative and CXCR3-positive naive CD8 T cells. Study-wide findings and caveats: When CXCR3-positive naive cells were set against CXCR3-negative naive cells, the former had more hydrophobic TRB CDR3s.

Researchers prepared the TRB cDNA libraries using 5' RACE with UMI labels. TCRdb reanalyzed the 5' RACE reads and collapses them to one entry per CDR3 protein, without DNA. The sample holds around 60,000 distinct CDR3 sequences. What these receptors recognize is not known. The specimen sequenced was naive CXCR3+ CD8+ T cells from blood. Subset here: CD45RO-CCR7+CD27+CD95- naive CD8+ T cells expressing CXCR3 (TNR3+). Receptor source: a human donor in good health. Some clones in this sample may be carry-over from other donors' samples.

The chain recombines TRBV20-1 with TRBJ2-7. Germline V lookup: CDR1 DFQATT, CDR2 SNEGSKA (reference sequence). The CDR3 runs to 14 residues. The CDR3 spells CSARDSQPYYEQYF.

The rearrangement links TRBV12-3 or TRBV12-4 to TRBJ1-2. CDR3 length equals 14 residues. This CDR3 is CASSGVGRLGGYTF.

V usage is TRBV7-3 and J usage is TRBJ2-7; TCRdb proposes TRBD1, but this gene call is untestable without DNA. The germline V gene encodes CDR1 SGHTA and CDR2 FQGTGA. The CDR3 runs 14 residues. CDR3 region: CASSLLGGSYEQYF.

The chain uses TRBV7-9 and TRBJ2-2. The V gene's germline CDR1 is SEHNR and CDR2 FQNEAQ (reference sequence). There are 12 residues in the CDR3. The CDR3 reads CASSSWTGELFF. Full variable domain (outside the CDR3, taken from reference TRBV7-9 and TRBJ2-2): DTGVSQNPRHKITKRGQNVTFRCDPISEHNRLYWYRQTLGQGPEFLTYFQNEAQLEKSRLLSDRFSAERPKGSFSTLEIQRTEQGDSAMYLCASSSWTGELFFGEGSRLTVL.

This chain links TRBV15 with TRBJ2-2; TCRdb lists TRBD1, though no DNA is available to test this call. Germline V gene lookup returns CDR1 LNHNV and CDR2 YYDKDF (reference sequence). The length of the CDR3 is 13 residues. This CDR3 reads CATRPGVVRELFF.

The rearrangement uses TRBV2 and TRBJ1-4. The germline gives CDR1 SNHLY, CDR2 FYNNEI. The CDR3 consists of 14 residues. This CDR3 is CASITTRENEKLFF.

J is TRBJ1-2 and V is TRBV29-1; no DNA is available, so the TRBD1 call from TCRdb remains unchecked. This CDR3 region has 13 residues. Germline CDR1 SQVTM, CDR2 ANQGSEA. CDR3 loop: CSALTGMNYGYTF.

The CDR3 sequence is CASSLYPGDVDNSYEQYF. The chain employs TRBV5-1 and TRBJ2-7; TCRdb designates TRBD1, a call that cannot be tested without DNA. The germline CDR1 and CDR2 sequences are SGHRS and YFSETQ. This CDR3 has 18 residues.

The chain couples TRBV7-9 to TRBJ1-1. The length of the CDR3 is 12 residues. Germline CDR1 reads SEHNR; CDR2 reads FQNEAQ (reference sequence). CDR3 in amino acids: CASSSMNTEAFF.

The chain couples TRBV7-9 to TRBJ2-1; there is no DNA to check the TCRdb D call of TRBD1. The V gene's germline CDR1 is SEHNR and CDR2 FQNEAQ (reference sequence). The CDR3 sequence is 16 residues long. The CDR3 is CASSYSAGTEYNEQFF.

The chain combines TRBV29-1 with TRBJ2-1. CDR1 and CDR2 from the germline V gene are SQVTM and ANQGSEA. The CDR3 extends over 13 amino acids. The chain's CDR3 is CSAEVSSYNEQFF.

This chain joins TRBV28 and TRBJ1-5; TCRdb's D gene call, TRBD1, goes unchecked for lack of DNA. This CDR3 region has 15 residues. Germline CDR1 MDHEN, CDR2 SYDVKM. Here the CDR3 reads CASSFTGYSNQPQHF.

The rearrangement links TRBV2 to TRBJ2-3; without DNA, the TCRdb call of TRBD2 cannot be checked. Germline lookup yields CDR1 SNHLY and CDR2 FYNNEI. This CDR3 is built from 12 residues. The CDR3 sequence: CASTDSTDTQYF. The full variable domain, rest sourced from reference TRBV2 and TRBJ2-3, is EPEVTQTPSHQVTQMGQEVILRCVPISNHLYFYWYRQILGQKVEFLVSFYNNEISEKSEIFDDQFSVERPDGSNFTLKIRSTKLEDSAMYFCASTDSTDTQYFGPGTRLTVL.

The chain joins TRBV7-9 to TRBJ2-7; the D call from TCRdb, TRBD2, cannot be confirmed without DNA. The CDR3 contains 14 residues. Germline CDR1 and CDR2: SEHNR and FQNEAQ (reference sequence). This chain's CDR3 is CASSSLAATYEQYF.

The rearrangement uses TRBV20-1 and TRBJ2-1; checking the TCRdb D call of TRBD1 is not possible without DNA. The CDR3 loop spans 14 amino acids. CDR1 DFQATT and CDR2 SNEGSKA come from the germline V gene (reference sequence). The CDR3: CSARDLQGGDEQFF.

The V gene is TRBV7-3, the J gene TRBJ1-1; the D call from TCRdb, TRBD1, cannot be confirmed without DNA. The length of the CDR3 is 14 residues. Per germline, CDR1 SGHTA and CDR2 FQGTGA. CDR3 loop: CASSSLGGGTEAFF.

The chain has TRBV7-8 and TRBJ2-4. This CDR3 spans 15 amino acids. Germline lookup yields CDR1 SGHVS and CDR2 FQNEAQ. CDR3 sequence reads: CASSLVGSAKNIQYF. Full variable domain (outside the CDR3, taken from reference TRBV7-8 and TRBJ2-4): GAGVSQSPRYKVAKRGQDVALRCDPISGHVSLFWYQQALGQGPEFLTYFQNEAQLDKSGLPSDRFFAERPEGSVSTLKIQRTQQEDSAVYLCASSLVGSAKNIQYFGAGTRLSVL.

This chain links TRBV6-5 with TRBJ2-1; without DNA, the TCRdb call of TRBD1 cannot be checked. This CDR3 comprises 14 residues. Per germline, CDR1 MNHEY and CDR2 SVGAGI. CDR3 in amino acids: CASSPRGGGYEQFF.

The CDR3 reads CSARVSSGGSYNEQFF. The V gene is TRBV20-1, the J gene TRBJ2-1. Germline CDR1 and CDR2: DFQATT and SNEGSKA (reference sequence). There are 16 residues in the CDR3.

The V and J genes are TRBV19 and TRBJ2-7; checking the TCRdb D call of TRBD1 is not possible without DNA. CDR3 length: 13 amino acids. Germline V gene lookup returns CDR1 LNHDA and CDR2 SQIVND (reference sequence). The CDR3 loop is CASSMGGSGEQYF.

CDR3: CASSPRWTSGGPGEQFF. The chain has TRBV12-3 or TRBV12-4 and TRBJ2-1; no DNA is available, so the TRBD2 call from TCRdb remains unchecked. The CDR3 runs 17 residues.

The chain has TRBV4-3 and TRBJ2-1; absent DNA, TCRdb's TRBD1 call cannot be checked. The CDR3 consists of 18 residues. Germline V gene data show CDR1 as LGHNA and CDR2 as YSLEER. The CDR3: CASSQDLVGTGPFNEQFF.

The genes are TRBV29-1 and TRBJ2-1. The CDR3 spans 11 residues. Germline values: CDR1 SQVTM, CDR2 ANQGSEA. CDR3 sequence reads: CSSRSYNEQFF.

CDR3 sequence: CAILQGNTGELFF. The chain joins TRBV10-3 to TRBJ2-2; lacking DNA, the TRBD1 call made by TCRdb goes unchecked. The V gene's germline CDR1 is ENHRY and CDR2 SYGVKD. This CDR3 is built from 13 residues.

This chain links TRBV7-2 with TRBJ2-7. This CDR3 contains 14 residues. Looked up from germline, CDR1 is SGHTA and CDR2 is FQGNSA. CDR3 residues: CASSLGSSIYEQYF.

The V gene is TRBV7-9, the J gene TRBJ2-7; TCRdb's D call of TRBD2 is untestable without DNA. Germline V gene lookup returns CDR1 SEHNR and CDR2 FQNEAQ (reference sequence). CDR3 size: 13 residues. The CDR3 loop reads CASSPALAYEQYF.

The genes are TRBV29-1 and TRBJ2-7. Germline-derived CDR1 and CDR2 are SQVTM and ANQGSEA. The CDR3 runs 13 residues. The CDR3 sequence is CSVGTGSSYEQYF.

The V and J genes are TRBV19 and TRBJ1-1. Germline-derived CDR1 and CDR2 are LNHDA and SQIVND (reference sequence). The CDR3 runs 13 residues. The CDR3: CASNLGTGTEAFF. Variable domain in full (rest from reference TRBV19 and TRBJ1-1): DGGITQSPKYLFRKEGQNVTLSCEQNLNHDAMYWYRQDPGQGLRLIYYSQIVNDFQKGDIAEGYSVSREKKESFPLTVTSAQKNPTAFYLCASNLGTGTEAFFGQGTRLTVV.

The V call is TRBV29-1, the J call TRBJ1-1; lacking DNA, the TRBD1 call made by TCRdb goes unchecked. The CDR3 sequence is 13 residues long. In germline, CDR1 is SQVTM, CDR2 ANQGSEA. CDR3 residues: CSEEGEGNTEAFF.

The chain employs TRBV20-1 and TRBJ2-2; the D gene TCRdb calls, TRBD2, cannot be checked with no DNA. Germline-derived CDR1 and CDR2 are DFQATT and SNEGSKA (reference sequence). The CDR3 runs 14 residues. The CDR3 reads CSATGLAGSGELFF.

V usage is TRBV9 and J usage is TRBJ2-5; TCRdb's assignment of TRBD2 cannot be checked, as there is no DNA. This CDR3 is 15 amino acids long. The germline V gene has CDR1 SGDLS and CDR2 YYNGEE. The chain's CDR3 is CASSVEGLTQETQYF.